One T cell receptor (beta chain) is described in this entry. Antigen: not known. PCR was performed using 60 Vbeta and 13 Jbeta primers. The table came from immunoSEQ multiplex PCR; TCRdb's copy has only in-frame clones and leaves some out. This sample has about 200,000 clones, with around 79% found just once. This sample was included in a study of cytomegalovirus exposure and HLA in healthy donors. Study-wide findings and caveats: Data from an earlier analysis indicated that most TCR beta V segments were productive either about 90% or about 30% of the time. As a later analysis showed, a missense DCLRE1C variant was linked to trimming of TCR beta V- and J-genes.

The sequenced sample was PBMCs. This clonotype was sampled from a male donor in good health and CMV-seropositive.

The CDR3 DNA sequence: TGTGCCAGTAGTATAGGGGACAGGGGAGTGCGCGGCTACACCTTC. Encoded protein: CASSIGDRGVRGYTF. This chain joins TRBV19 and TRBJ1-2, with TRBD1 matching over 10 bases. CDR1 LNHDA and CDR2 SQIVND come from the germline V gene (reference sequence). V shed 1 base and J 8 bases; nucleotides not matched to a gene: 7. The CDR3 is 15 residues long.